This T cell receptor (beta chain) comes out of a study of cytomegalovirus exposure and HLA in healthy donors. Whole-study findings and limits: While the bulk of TCR sequences proved rare, some public TCRs turned up in many donors.

The primer mix had 60 Vbeta and 13 Jbeta primers. Repertoires were generated with immunoSEQ multiplex PCR, while TCRdb's copy carries only in-frame clones and drops some. The sample consists of around 130,000 clones, roughly three quarters of them appearing once. CDR1 and CDR2 from the germline V gene are LNHDA and SQIVND (reference sequence). The CDR3 loop spans 15 amino acids. V was shortened by 1 base and J by 7 bases, with 14 bases between the two germline ends. About this clone itself: Its antigen is undetermined.

This receptor was obtained from a woman aged 55-69 years in good health and CMV-seronegative. The specimen was PBMCs. The rearrangement links TRBV19 to TRBJ2-1; D possibly corresponds to TRBD1 (5 bases). CDR3 loop: CASSIAAGQQNEQFF. CDR3 sequence (DNA): TGTGCCAGTAGTATAGCAGCAGGGCAGCAAAATGAGCAGTTCTTC.